The clone carrying this TCR beta chain was observed many times. This entry comes from a study of T-cell reconstitution after alpha-beta-depleted transplantation in children. Unique molecular identifiers were used in preparing the TCRbeta library. From the PCR reads, TCRdb called clonotypes with MiXCR, one entry per CDR3 protein. The sample lists approximately 250,000 distinct CDR3 sequences, 7.5% to 10% occurring once. This CDR3 spans 15 amino acids. CDR1 is MDHEN, CDR2 SYDVKM, per germline. V shed 3 bases and J shed 5 bases, with 13 bases lying between them. This receptor was obtained from a human donor who donated a stem cell graft to a child with SCID. The chain recombines TRBV28 with TRBJ1-4; D remains unclear. The material was PBMCs from the stem cell graft donor, obtained from the stem cell graft. The CDR3 reads CASSLGWAGNEKLFF. The DNA for the CDR3 is TGTGCCAGCAGTTTGGGCTGGGCTGGGAATGAAAAACTGTTTTTT.